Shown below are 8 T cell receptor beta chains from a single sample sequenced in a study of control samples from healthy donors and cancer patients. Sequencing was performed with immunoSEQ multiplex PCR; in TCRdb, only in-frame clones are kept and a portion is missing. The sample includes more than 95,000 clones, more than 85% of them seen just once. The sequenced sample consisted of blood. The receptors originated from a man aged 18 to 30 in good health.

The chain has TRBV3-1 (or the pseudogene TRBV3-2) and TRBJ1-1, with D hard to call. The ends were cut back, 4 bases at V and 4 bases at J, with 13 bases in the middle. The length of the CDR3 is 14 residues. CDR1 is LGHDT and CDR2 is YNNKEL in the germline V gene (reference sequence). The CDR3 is CASSRGVWGTEAFF. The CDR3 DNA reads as TGTGCCAGCAGCCGAGGCGTCTGGGGCACTGAAGCTTTCTTT.

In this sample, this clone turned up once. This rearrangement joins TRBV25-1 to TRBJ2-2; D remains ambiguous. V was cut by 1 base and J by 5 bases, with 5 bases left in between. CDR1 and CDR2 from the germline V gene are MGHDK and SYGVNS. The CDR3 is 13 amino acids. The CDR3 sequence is CASSEFSTGELFF. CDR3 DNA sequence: TGTGCCAGCAGTGAATTTAGTACCGGGGAGCTGTTTTTT.

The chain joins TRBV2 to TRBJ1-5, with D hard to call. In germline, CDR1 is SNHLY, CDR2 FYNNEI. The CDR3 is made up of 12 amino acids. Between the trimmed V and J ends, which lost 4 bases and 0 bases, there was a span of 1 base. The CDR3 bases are TGTGCCAGCAGTGCTAGCAATCAGCCCCAGCATTTT. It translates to CASSASNQPQHF.

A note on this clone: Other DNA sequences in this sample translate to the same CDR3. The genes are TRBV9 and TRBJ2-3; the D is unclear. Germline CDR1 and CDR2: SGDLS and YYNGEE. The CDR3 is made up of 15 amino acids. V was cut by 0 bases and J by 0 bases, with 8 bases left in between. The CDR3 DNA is TGTGCCAGCAGCGTAGAGGGTACTAGCACAGATACGCAGTATTTT. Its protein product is CASSVEGTSTDTQYF.

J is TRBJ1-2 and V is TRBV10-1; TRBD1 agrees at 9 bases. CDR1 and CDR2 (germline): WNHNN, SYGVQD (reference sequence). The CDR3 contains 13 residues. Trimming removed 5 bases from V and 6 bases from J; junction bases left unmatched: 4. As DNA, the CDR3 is TGCGCCAGCAGTAGGGGACAGGGACATGGCTACACCTTC. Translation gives CASSRGQGHGYTF.

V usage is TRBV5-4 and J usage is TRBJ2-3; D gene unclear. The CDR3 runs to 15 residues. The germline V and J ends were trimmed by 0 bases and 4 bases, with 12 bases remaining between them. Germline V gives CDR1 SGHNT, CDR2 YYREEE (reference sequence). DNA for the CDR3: TGTGCCAGCAGCTTGGGGGCGCCTGGGTCAGATACGCAGTATTTT. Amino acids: CASSLGAPGSDTQYF.

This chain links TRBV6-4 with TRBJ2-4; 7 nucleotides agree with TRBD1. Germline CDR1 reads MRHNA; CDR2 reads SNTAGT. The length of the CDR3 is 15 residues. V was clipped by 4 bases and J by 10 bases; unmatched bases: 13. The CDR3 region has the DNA TGTGCCAGCAGTGCCTCTTTAGGGGGCCCCTCAATTCAGTACTTC. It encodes CASSASLGGPSIQYF.

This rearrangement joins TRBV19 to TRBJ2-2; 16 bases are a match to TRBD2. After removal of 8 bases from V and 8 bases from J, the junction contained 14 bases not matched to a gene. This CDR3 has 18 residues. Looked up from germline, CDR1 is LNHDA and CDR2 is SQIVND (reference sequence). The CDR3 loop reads CASDPGLAGGTLGGELFF. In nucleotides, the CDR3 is TGTGCCAGTGATCCGGGACTAGCGGGAGGGACGCTGGGAGGGGAGCTGTTTTTT.